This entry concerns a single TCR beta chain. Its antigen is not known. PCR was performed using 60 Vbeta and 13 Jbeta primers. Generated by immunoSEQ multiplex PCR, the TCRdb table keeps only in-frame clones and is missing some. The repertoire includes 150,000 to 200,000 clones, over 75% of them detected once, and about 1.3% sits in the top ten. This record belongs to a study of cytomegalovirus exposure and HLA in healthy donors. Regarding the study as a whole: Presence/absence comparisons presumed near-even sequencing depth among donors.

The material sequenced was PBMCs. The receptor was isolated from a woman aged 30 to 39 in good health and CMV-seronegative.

In DNA form, the CDR3 reads TGTGCCAGCAGCTTGTGGGGGCGTGATTCACCCCTCCACTTT. Protein product: CASSLWGRDSPLHF. The chain has TRBV5-6 and TRBJ1-6; TRBD1 might be the D (6 bases). Deletions cut 1 base from V and 8 bases from J, with 10 bases between. CDR1 SGHDT and CDR2 YYEEEE come from the germline V gene. The CDR3 runs 14 residues.